This is a list of T cell receptor beta chains from one sample in a study of blood T cell repertoires in COVID-19. The table came from immunoSEQ multiplex PCR; TCRdb's copy has only in-frame clones and leaves some out. The sample lists 240,000 or so clones; 70% to 80% were seen once. Source material: peripheral blood. The receptors derive from a woman of 80 years or more with acute or convalescent COVID-19. Each CDR3 is given with its conserved first and last residue. The order of the fields is V gene, D gene, clone size, J gene, CDR3 DNA, CDR3 protein. D genes are given only for firm matches. Not all rows give a size; the values are once, few, many and, for expanded clones, a class.

TRBV3-1/TRBV3-2	TRBD2	.	TRBJ2-7	TGTGCCAGCAGCCAAGATCGAGGGACTAGCGGCCCGTTGGGATCCGAGCAGTACTTC	CASSQDRGTSGPLGSEQYF
TRBV6-2/TRBV6-3	.	.	TRBJ1-1	TGTGCCAGCAGTTACACCTTGAAGGGGGGGACTGAAGCTTTCTTT	CASSYTLKGGTEAFF
TRBV3-1/TRBV3-2	TRBD2	.	TRBJ2-5	TGTGCCAGCAGGACTAGCGGGGGGCAAGAGACCCAGTACTTC	CASRTSGGQETQYF
TRBV6-4	.	once	TRBJ1-2	TGTGCCAGCCAAAGCCCTAGCCAGAATTATGGCTACACCTTC	CASQSPSQNYGYTF
TRBV27	.	.	TRBJ2-1	TGTGCCAGCAGTTTCCCTAGCGCAGGACACAATGAGCAGTTCTTC	CASSFPSAGHNEQFF
TRBV15	TRBD1	.	TRBJ1-4	TGTGCCACCAGCGGACCGGGACAGGGGACTCAGGGTTATAGCAATGAAAAACTGTTTTTT	CATSGPGQGTQGYSNEKLFF
TRBV5-1	.	.	TRBJ2-3	TGCGCCAGCAGGGATCCAGGGAGCACAGATACGCAGTATTTT	CASRDPGSTDTQYF
TRBV4-3	TRBD1	.	TRBJ1-2	TGCGCCAGCAGCCAAGATATGACACAGGGGGCTTACGGCTACACCTTC	CASSQDMTQGAYGYTF
TRBV5-5	.	few	TRBJ2-1	TGTGCCAGCAGCGGGGCCAGGGTTGTTGGCTACAATGAGCAGTTCTTC	CASSGARVVGYNEQFF
TRBV10-2	.	.	TRBJ2-1	TGCGCCAGCAGTGTCTATAATGAGCAGTTCTTC	CASSVYNEQFF
TRBV25-1	TRBD1	.	TRBJ1-1	TGTGCCAGCAGTGAATATAGAGGGGGCGCTGGAGCTTTCTTT	CASSEYRGGAGAFF
TRBV6-5	TRBD2	.	TRBJ2-5	TGTGCCAGCAATTCGGCTAGCGGGGGTGAGACCCAGTACTTC	CASNSASGGETQYF
TRBV27	TRBD2	.	TRBJ2-7	TGTGCCAGCAGTTTACGTCCCCCCTTAGCGGGAGCCCCCTACGAGCAGTACTTC	CASSLRPPLAGAPYEQYF
TRBV15	.	few	TRBJ1-4	TGTGCCACCAGCAGACTTTCTGAAAAACTGTTTTTT	CATSRLSEKLFF
TRBV19	TRBD1	.	TRBJ1-2	TGTGCCAGTAGTATCGGGACAGGGAGTAGCGGCTACACCTTC	CASSIGTGSSGYTF
TRBV2	TRBD1	once	TRBJ2-5	TGTGCCAGGACGTCGACAGGGGAGGAGAAAGAGACCCAGTACTTC	CARTSTGEEKETQYF
TRBV20-1	.	.	TRBJ1-3	TGCAGTGCTAGTCAGGGGTCTGGAAACACCATATATTTT	CSASQGSGNTIYF
TRBV11-2	.	.	TRBJ2-7	TGTGCCAGCAGCTTAATCCAGGGCGCCTACGAGCAGTACTTC	CASSLIQGAYEQYF
TRBV27	.	once	TRBJ1-2	TGTGCCAGCAGTTTACTCAGGGATCATGGCTACACCTTC	CASSLLRDHGYTF
TRBV2	.	few	TRBJ1-5	TGTGCCAGCATCCAGGACTGGGATCAGCCCCAGCATTTT	CASIQDWDQPQHF
TRBV5-1	TRBD1	.	TRBJ1-2	TGCGCCAGCGCACAGGGGCTAGCCTATGGCTACACCTTC	CASAQGLAYGYTF
TRBV7-2	TRBD1	.	TRBJ2-5	TGTGCCAGCAGCCGTGGGGGACAGGGGCCCCAAGAGACCCAGTACTTC	CASSRGGQGPQETQYF
TRBV10-3	TRBD2	.	TRBJ2-3	TGTGCCATCAGGGCCTCCCGCGGGAGTGGGAACACAGATACGCAGTATTTT	CAIRASRGSGNTDTQYF
TRBV11-1	TRBD1	.	TRBJ2-7	TGTGCCAGCAGCGAAACAGGGGGCTTTCACTACGAGCAGTACTTC	CASSETGGFHYEQYF
TRBV3-1/TRBV3-2	TRBD1	.	TRBJ2-7	TGTGCCAGCGCGTCCCGGGACAGGGGGCACGAGCAGTACTTC	CASASRDRGHEQYF
TRBV5-1	.	.	TRBJ2-5	TGCGCCAGCAGCGCCTCAGGGAAAGAGACCCAGTACTTC	CASSASGKETQYF